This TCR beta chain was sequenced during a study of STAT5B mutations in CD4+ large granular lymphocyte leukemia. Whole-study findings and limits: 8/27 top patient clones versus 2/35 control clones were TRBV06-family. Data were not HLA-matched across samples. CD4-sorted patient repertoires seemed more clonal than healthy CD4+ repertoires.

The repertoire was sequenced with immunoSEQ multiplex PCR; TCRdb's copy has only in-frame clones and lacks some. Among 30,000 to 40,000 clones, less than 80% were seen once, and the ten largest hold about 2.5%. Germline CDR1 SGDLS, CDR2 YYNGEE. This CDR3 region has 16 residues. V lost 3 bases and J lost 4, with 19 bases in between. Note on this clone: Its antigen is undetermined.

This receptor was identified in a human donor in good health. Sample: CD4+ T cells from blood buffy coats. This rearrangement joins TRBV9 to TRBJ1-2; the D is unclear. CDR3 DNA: TGTGCCAGCAGCGGGGTAGGTAGCCAGATAGCCTATGGCTACACCTTC. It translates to CASSGVGSQIAYGYTF.